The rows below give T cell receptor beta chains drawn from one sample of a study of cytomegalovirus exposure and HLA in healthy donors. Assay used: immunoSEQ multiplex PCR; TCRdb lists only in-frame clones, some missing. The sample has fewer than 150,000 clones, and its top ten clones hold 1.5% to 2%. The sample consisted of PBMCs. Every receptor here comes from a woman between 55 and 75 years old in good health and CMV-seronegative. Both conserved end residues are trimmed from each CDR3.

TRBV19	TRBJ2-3	ASSIRALAALTGTDTQY
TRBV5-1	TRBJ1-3	ASSYGAGTGNTIY
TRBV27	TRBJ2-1	ASRKREAGHHEQF
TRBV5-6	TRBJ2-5	ASSLVAGGAETQY
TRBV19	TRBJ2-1	ASSMNTGEQF
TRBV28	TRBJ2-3	ASSPASSGSTDTQY
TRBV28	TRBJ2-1	ASSSGVSGTSGRGDNEQF
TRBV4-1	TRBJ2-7	ASSQVLAGDVEQY
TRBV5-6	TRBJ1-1	ASSWGTGMNTEAF
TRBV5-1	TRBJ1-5	ASSETGGDQPQH
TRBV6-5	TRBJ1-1	ASSRPGQGITEAF
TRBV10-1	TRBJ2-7	ASSSGGVSSYEQY
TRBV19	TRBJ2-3	ASSTLGHLSGDTQY
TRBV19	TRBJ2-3	ASSPSRQGWQY
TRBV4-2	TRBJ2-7	ASSQDEPSGSSSYEQY
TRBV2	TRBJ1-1	ASKTTGQGKGTEAF
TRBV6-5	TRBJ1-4	ASSYYSRSNEKLF
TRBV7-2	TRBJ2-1	ASSLGTGVNEQF
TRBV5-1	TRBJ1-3	ASSAATGTGIGNTIY
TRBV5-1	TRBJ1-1	ASSWTRGGAEAF
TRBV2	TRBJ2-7	ASTPSSYEQY
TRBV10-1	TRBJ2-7	ASSGGVGQY
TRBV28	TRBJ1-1	ASSFGGLVTEAF
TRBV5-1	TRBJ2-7	ASSLPGGMGDEQY
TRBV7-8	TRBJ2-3	ASSLARASGRETQY
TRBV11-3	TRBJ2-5	ASSSGRGETQY
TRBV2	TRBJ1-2	ASSESRQGNGYT